This T cell receptor (beta chain) originates from a study of T cells after yellow fever vaccination (dated by TCRdb to the late 2010s). For the study in its entirety: The SMART-Seq v4 Ultra Low Input RNA kit was used to prepare libraries from fractions with low cell numbers. To track T-cell clones before and after primary and booster YFV17D yellow fever vaccination, bulk TCR alpha and beta repertoires were sequenced longitudinally. The cohort comprised two healthy male donors, one aged 18 to 30 and one aged 30 to 40 years. Blood was collected at multiple timepoints before and after primary and secondary immunization, and bulk PBMC replicates and cell subsets were isolated. Results and caveats for the whole study, not just this receptor: Computational filtering was required because FACS-sorted repertoires could contain abundant contaminating clonotypes from the bulk population. The secondary T-cell response was weaker than the primary response but faster, peaking on day 5 instead of day 15. Because the study included only two donors, the extent to which the findings can be generalized is limited. A small share of clonotypes was detected in both CD4 and CD8 compartments, with the overlap likely arising from convergent recombination. After the booster, most clones that had expanded after primary vaccination were detected again (nearly 97% of CD4 and around nine tenths of CD8), suggesting broad maintenance of memory.

Reading the label with the study, this specimen's treatment or condition is: live attenuated yellow fever vaccine strain. A standard Ficoll-Paque protocol was used to isolate PBMCs from peripheral blood. Dynabeads CD4 and CD8 positive selection kits were used to isolate the CD4 and CD8 T-cell fractions. TriZol was used to extract RNA from bulk PBMCs, CD4 and CD8 fractions, and dextramer-positive and dextramer-negative fractions. The CDR3 runs 15 amino acids, cysteine and phenylalanine included. The read is trimmed to its CDR3 DNA, 45 bases read in frame from base 1. According to the germline V gene, CDR1 reads SGDLS and CDR2 reads YYNGEE. V lost 0 bases and J lost 7 bases, and the count of bases not matched to a germline gene is 4. The sample holds many counts of this clonotype. The antigen this receptor binds is unknown. Base qualities are missing; no much larger clone stands one base away. Synthesis of TCR cDNA relied on 5'RACE template switching, a step that introduced a universal primer site along with unique molecular identifiers. cDNA synthesis was primed from both the TCR alpha and TCR beta constant segments. Two PCR steps were used to amplify libraries, with sample barcodes and sequencing adapters being added in the second step. Libraries were sequenced on Illumina HiSeq 2500 (2x100 bp) or NovaSeq (2x150 bp). On the study's bioinformatics: Reads were demultiplexed and collapsed into UMI consensus sequences with MIGEC, and V(D)J alignment was performed with MiXCR. Vaccine-responding clonotypes were identified with edgeR using replicate PBMC samples, with FDR below 0.01 and a log2 fold change above 5 up to day 15 being required. Each bulk clonotype received a CD4 or CD8 identity based on whether the sequenced CD4 or CD8 repertoire contained that clonotype at higher abundance. TCRdb ran its own pipeline on the public reads, namely fastp trimming at Q25 and MiXCR clone calling, and kept in-frame beta chains. Rows with one shared CDR3 protein collapse into an entry with the most common genes and DNA. TCRdb's processing, not the study's, gives the V and J calls here. This sample holds about 120,000 distinct CDR3 sequences; around 8% were observed only once. The ten most abundant clones make up roughly 23% of the sample.

The TCR was taken from a man aged 25-45 years who received the YFV17D yellow fever vaccine. The V gene is TRBV9 and the J gene is TRBJ2-1, with TRBD2 matching 10 junction bases. Sequenced here: CD8+ T cells sorted from PBMCs, sampled 45 days after the yellow fever booster vaccination. The CDR3 amino acid sequence is: CASSVASGSVNEQFF. Here is the DNA: TGTGCCAGCAGCGTAGCTAGCGGGAGCGTAAATGAGCAGTTCTTC.